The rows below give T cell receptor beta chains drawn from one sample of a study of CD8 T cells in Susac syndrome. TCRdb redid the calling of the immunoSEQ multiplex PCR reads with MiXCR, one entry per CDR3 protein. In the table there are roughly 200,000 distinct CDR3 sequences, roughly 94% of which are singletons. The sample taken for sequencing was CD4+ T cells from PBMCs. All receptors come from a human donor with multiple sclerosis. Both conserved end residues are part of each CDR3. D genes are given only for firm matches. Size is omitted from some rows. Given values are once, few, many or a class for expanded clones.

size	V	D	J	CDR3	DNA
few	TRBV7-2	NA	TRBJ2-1	CASSLGSRYNEQFF	TGTGCCAGCAGCTTGGGTAGCAGATACAATGAGCAGTTCTTC
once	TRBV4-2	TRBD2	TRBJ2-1	CASSRAGGMSLREQFF	TGTGCCAGCAGCCGAGCGGGGGGAATGTCATTGCGTGAGCAGTTCTTC
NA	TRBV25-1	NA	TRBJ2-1	CASSASWSSYNEQFF	TGTGCCAGCAGCGCTAGCTGGAGCTCCTACAATGAGCAGTTCTTC
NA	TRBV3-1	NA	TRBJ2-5	CASSPSGVPETQYF	TGTGCCAGCAGCCCCTCGGGGGTGCCAGAGACCCAGTACTTC
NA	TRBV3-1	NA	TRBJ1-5	CASSLGRSNQPQHF	TGTGCCAGCAGCCTAGGCAGGAGCAATCAGCCCCAGCATTTT
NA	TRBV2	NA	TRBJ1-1	CASSVLTEAFF	TGTGCCAGCAGTGTACTCACTGAAGCTTTCTTT
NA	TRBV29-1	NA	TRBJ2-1	CSVSISPSSYNEQFF	TGCAGCGTTTCGATCAGCCCGAGCTCCTACAATGAGCAGTTCTTC
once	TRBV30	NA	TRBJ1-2	CAWSKEGINYGYTF	TGTGCCTGGAGCAAAGAGGGAATTAACTATGGCTACACCTTC
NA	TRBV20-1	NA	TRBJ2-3	CSGGLTDTQYF	TGCAGTGGAGGGCTCACAGATACGCAGTATTTT
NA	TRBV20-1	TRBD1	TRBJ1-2	CSAAIPGQGGDYGYTF	TGCAGTGCTGCCATCCCGGGGCAGGGGGGGGACTATGGCTACACCTTC
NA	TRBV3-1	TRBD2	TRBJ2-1	CASSRSGGAKYNEQFF	TGTGCCAGCAGCCGGTCCGGGGGGGCCAAGTACAATGAGCAGTTCTTC
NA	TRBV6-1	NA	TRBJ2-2	CASSVQGTGELFF	TGTGCCAGCAGTGTTCAGGGAACCGGGGAGCTGTTTTTT
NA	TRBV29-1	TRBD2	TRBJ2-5	CSVEVAGGYQETQYF	TGCAGCGTTGAGGTAGCGGGGGGCTACCAAGAGACCCAGTACTTC
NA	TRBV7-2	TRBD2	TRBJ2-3	CASSPSGAGGVTDTQYF	TGTGCCAGCAGCCCCTCAGGGGCGGGGGGAGTCACAGATACGCAGTATTTT
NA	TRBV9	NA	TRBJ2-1	CASSVALGESNEQFF	TGTGCCAGCAGCGTAGCTCTCGGGGAGAGCAATGAGCAGTTCTTC
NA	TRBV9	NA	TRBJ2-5	CASSVSSGTTGTQYF	TGTGCCAGCAGCGTAAGTTCCGGGACCACGGGGACCCAGTACTTC
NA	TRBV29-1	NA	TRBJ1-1	CSVNPGGLGAFF	TGCAGCGTGAATCCGGGAGGACTGGGAGCTTTCTTT
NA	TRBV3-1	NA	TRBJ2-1	CASSLISYNEQFF	TGTGCCAGCAGCCTGATAAGCTACAATGAGCAGTTCTTC
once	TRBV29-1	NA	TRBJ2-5	CSGTLYQETQYF	TGCAGCGGCACCTTGTACCAAGAGACCCAGTACTTC
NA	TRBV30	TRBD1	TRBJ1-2	CAFDRGGYTF	TGTGCCTTCGACAGGGGTGGCTACACCTTC
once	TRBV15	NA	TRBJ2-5	CATSRGGAQETQYF	TGTGCCACCAGCAGAGGGGGGGCCCAAGAGACCCAGTACTTC
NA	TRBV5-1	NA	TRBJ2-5	CASSRDTQTQYF	TGCGCCAGCAGTCGGGACACCCAGACCCAGTACTTC
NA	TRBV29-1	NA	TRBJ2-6	CSVGETGANVLTF	TGCAGCGTTGGGGAGACTGGGGCCAACGTCCTGACTTTC
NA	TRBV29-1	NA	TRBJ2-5	CSVGERETQYF	TGCAGCGTAGGCGAGAGGGAGACCCAGTACTTC
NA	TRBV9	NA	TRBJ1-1	CASSVSTNTEAFF	TGTGCCAGCAGCGTAAGCACCAACACTGAAGCTTTCTTT
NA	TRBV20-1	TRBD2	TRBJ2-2	CSARDRIAGTAGELFF	TGCAGTGCTAGAGATAGGATAGCGGGGACGGCGGGGGAGCTGTTTTTT
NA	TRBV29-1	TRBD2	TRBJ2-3	CSVIRLAGSLSTDTQYF	TGCAGCGTTATCCGACTAGCGGGGAGTCTTAGCACAGATACGCAGTATTTT
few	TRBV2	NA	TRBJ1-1	CASSEGFTEAFF	TGTGCCAGCAGTGAAGGGTTCACTGAAGCTTTCTTT
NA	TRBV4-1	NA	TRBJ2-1	CASSQGAGALYNEQFF	TGCGCCAGCAGCCAAGGGGCGGGGGCCCTATACAATGAGCAGTTCTTC
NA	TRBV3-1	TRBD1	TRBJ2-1	CASSRGSGQGYEQFF	TGTGCCAGCAGCCGAGGGTCGGGACAGGGTTACGAGCAGTTCTTC
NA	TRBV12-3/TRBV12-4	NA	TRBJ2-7	CASSLGPAGYEQYF	TGTGCCAGCAGTTTAGGCCCGGCCGGGTACGAGCAGTACTTC
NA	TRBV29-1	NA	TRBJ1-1	CSVDMGAFF	TGCAGCGTTGATATGGGGGCTTTCTTT
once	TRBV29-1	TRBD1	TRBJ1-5	CSVGTGNSNQPQHF	TGCAGCGTTGGGACAGGTAATAGCAATCAGCCCCAGCATTTT
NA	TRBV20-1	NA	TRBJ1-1	CSAAPWGNTEAFF	TGCAGTGCCGCCCCCTGGGGGAACACTGAAGCTTTCTTT
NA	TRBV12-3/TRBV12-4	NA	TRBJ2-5	CASSYQGKGTQYF	TGTGCCAGCAGTTACCAGGGGAAGGGGACCCAGTACTTC
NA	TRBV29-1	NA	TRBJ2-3	CSGRVTDTQYF	TGCAGCGGACGAGTCACAGATACGCAGTATTTT
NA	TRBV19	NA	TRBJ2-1	CASSVQGGNNEQFF	TGTGCCAGTAGTGTACAGGGCGGCAACAATGAGCAGTTCTTC